The 7 T cell receptor beta chains below all came from one sample that was sequenced in a study of cytomegalovirus exposure and HLA in healthy donors. The PCR contained 60 Vbeta and 13 Jbeta primers. Profiling relied on immunoSEQ multiplex PCR, and the TCRdb table lists in-frame clones only, not all of them. The sample comprises 70,000 to 85,000 clones, 70% to 80% of which are singletons, and more than 8% rests with the top ten. Sequenced material: PBMCs. The receptors stem from a man aged 40-49 years in good health and CMV-seropositive.

V and J are TRBV27 and TRBJ1-1, with TRBD1 as a possible D gene (5 bases). The ends were cut back, 6 bases at V and 0 bases at J, with 20 bases in the middle. This CDR3 has 17 residues. Germline CDR1 is MNHEY and CDR2 is SMNVEV (reference sequence). CDR3 nucleotide sequence: TGTGCCAGCAGATTCTTGTCCGGGGGAGCCATGAACACTGAAGCTTTCTTT. Residues: CASRFLSGGAMNTEAFF.

This clone was picked up one time. The chain couples TRBV23-1 to TRBJ2-2, with a possible D match to TRBD2 (5 bases). TRBV23-1 is designated an ORF whose function remains uncertain. V lost 0 bases and J lost 7, with 12 bases in between. The CDR3 totals 15 residues. The CDR3 is CASSQSLERCGELFF. DNA for the CDR3: TGCGCCAGCAGTCAATCATTGGAGCGGTGCGGGGAGCTGTTTTTT.

The chain links TRBV5-1 to TRBJ1-1, with TRBD1 matching over 12 bases. Germline V gene data show CDR1 as SGHRS and CDR2 as YFSETQ. This CDR3 is built from 15 residues. With 4 bases clipped from V and 4 bases from J, the junction kept 5 bases outside the gene matches. As DNA, the CDR3 is TGCGCCAGCAGCAGCCAGGGACAGGGGGCCACTGAAGCTTTCTTT. As protein: CASSSQGQGATEAFF.

A remark on this clone: Additional DNA sequences in this sample encode the identical CDR3. The chain joins TRBV28 to TRBJ1-2; 8 nucleotides agree with TRBD1. Per the germline V gene, CDR1 is MDHEN and CDR2 is SYDVKM. CDR3 length: 13 residues. Trimming removed 3 bases from V and 5 bases from J; junction bases left unmatched: 2. The CDR3 DNA follows: TGTGCCAGCAGTTTTGGACAGGGTTATGGCTACACCTTC. This gives the protein CASSFGQGYGYTF.

This sequence joins TRBV7-3 and TRBJ2-2, with D possibly TRBD1 on 5 matching bases. Germline loops: CDR1 SGHTA, CDR2 FQGTGA. The CDR3 loop spans 16 amino acids. Trimming stripped 2 bases from V and 6 bases from J, with 16 bases between. The CDR3 DNA reads as TGTGCCAGCAGCTTATTTAAAAGGGGTGAACCCGGGGAGCTGTTTTTT. It is translated as CASSLFKRGEPGELFF.

The chain joins TRBV30 to TRBJ2-5, with TRBD1 identical over 11 bases. Germline V lookup: CDR1 GTSNPN, CDR2 SVGIG (reference sequence). J gave up 4 bases and V 4 bases, and 14 bases lay outside the gene matches. This CDR3 contains 17 residues. DNA of the CDR3: TGTGCCTGGACCGGACAGGGGGCTTCTAGAGTACTAGAGACCCAGTACTTC. It is translated as CAWTGQGASRVLETQYF.

The chain recombines TRBV28 with TRBJ1-5; TRBD1 is a possible D gene (5 bases). The CDR3 runs 14 residues. The V end lost 5 bases, the J end lost 2 bases, and 10 bases lay between the germline ends. CDR1 and CDR2 from the germline V gene are MDHEN and SYDVKM. CDR3 sequence (DNA): TGTGCCAGCAGTCCCAGGGTGGGCAATCAGCCCCAGCATTTT. This encodes CASSPRVGNQPQHF.